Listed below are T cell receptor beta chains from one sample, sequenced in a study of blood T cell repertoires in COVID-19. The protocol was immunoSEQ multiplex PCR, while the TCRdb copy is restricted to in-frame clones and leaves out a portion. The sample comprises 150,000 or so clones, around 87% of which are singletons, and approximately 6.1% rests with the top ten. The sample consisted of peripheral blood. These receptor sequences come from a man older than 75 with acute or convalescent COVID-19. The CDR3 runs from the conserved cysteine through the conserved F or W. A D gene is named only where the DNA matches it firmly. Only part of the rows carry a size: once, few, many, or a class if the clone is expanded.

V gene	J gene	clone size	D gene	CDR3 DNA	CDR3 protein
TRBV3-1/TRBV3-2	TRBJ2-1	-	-	TGTGCCAGCAGCCCCGGATGGGGGACTGCTAATGAGCAGTTCTTC	CASSPGWGTANEQFF
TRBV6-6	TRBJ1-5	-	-	TGTGCCAGCAGCAGTACCCAGGGGCTGGGGGAGCCCCAGCATTTT	CASSSTQGLGEPQHF
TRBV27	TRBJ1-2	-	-	TGTGCCAGCAGTAGGACAGAGTTCTATGGCTACACCTTC	CASSRTEFYGYTF
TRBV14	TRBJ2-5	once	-	TGTGCCAGCAGCAGAAGCTACCAAGAGACCCAGTACTTC	CASSRSYQETQYF
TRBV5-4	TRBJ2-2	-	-	TGTGCCAGCAGCCCCCTTACGGGCGGGGAGCTGTTTTTT	CASSPLTGGELFF
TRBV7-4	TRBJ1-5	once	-	TGTGCCAGCAGCTTATGGGCAACAGGGATCGATCATCAGCCCCAGCATTTT	CASSLWATGIDHQPQHF
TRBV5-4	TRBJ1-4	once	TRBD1	TGTGCCAGCAGCTTGGGACAGGGAAGAGCTGGTGAAAAACTGTTTTTT	CASSLGQGRAGEKLFF
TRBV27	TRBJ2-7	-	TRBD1	TGTGCCAGCAGTTTATCCTGGGGGGGACAGGGCTCCTACGAGCAGTACTTC	CASSLSWGGQGSYEQYF
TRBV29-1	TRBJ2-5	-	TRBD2	TGCAGCGTTGGGCGCGGGAGGGCCGGGGAGACCCAGTACTTC	CSVGRGRAGETQYF
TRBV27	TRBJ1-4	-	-	TGTGCCAGCAGTTGGAGGCAGCCAGTGCTTAATGAAAAACTGTTTTTT	CASSWRQPVLNEKLFF
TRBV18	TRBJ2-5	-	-	TGTGCCAGCTCCCAAAATACAGGGATCCAAGAGACCCAGTACTTC	CASSQNTGIQETQYF
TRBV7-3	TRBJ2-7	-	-	TGTGCCAGCAGCTTAACGTCTACTAATTACGCCGAGCAGTACTTC	CASSLTSTNYAEQYF
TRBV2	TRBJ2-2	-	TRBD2	TGTGCCAGCAGGGTTGATAGCGGGGCCACCGGGGAGCTGTTTTTT	CASRVDSGATGELFF
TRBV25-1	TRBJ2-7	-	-	TGTGCCAGCAGTGACTTCTCCTACGAGCAGTACTTC	CASSDFSYEQYF
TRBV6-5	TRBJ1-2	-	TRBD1	TGTGCCAGCAGTCGGGACAGGGGTGACTATGGCTACACCTTC	CASSRDRGDYGYTF
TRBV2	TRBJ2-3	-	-	TGTGCCAGCAGGGAGGCCACAGATACGCAGTATTTT	CASREATDTQYF
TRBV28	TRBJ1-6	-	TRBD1	TGTGCCAGCAGTTTATCCGGACAGGGTCGGAGGAATTCACCCCTCCACTTT	CASSLSGQGRRNSPLHF
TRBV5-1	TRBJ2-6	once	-	TGCGCCAGCAGCTTGCAGGGTTCGATTTCTGGGGCCAACGTCCTGACTTTC	CASSLQGSISGANVLTF
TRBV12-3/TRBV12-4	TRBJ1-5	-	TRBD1	TGTGCCAGCAGGGGACAGGGGGATCAGCCCCAGCATTTT	CASRGQGDQPQHF
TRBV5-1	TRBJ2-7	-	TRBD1	TGCGCCAGCAGCCAAAATACAGGGGGCAACTACGAGCAGTACTTC	CASSQNTGGNYEQYF
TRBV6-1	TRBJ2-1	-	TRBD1	TGTGCCAGCAGTGAAGCTCAGAACTCCGCGGACAGGGAGGAGCAGTTCTTC	CASSEAQNSADREEQFF
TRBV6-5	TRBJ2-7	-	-	TGTGCCAGCCAGCGGACAGCCTCCTACGAGCAGTACTTC	CASQRTASYEQYF
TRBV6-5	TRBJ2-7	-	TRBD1	TGTGCCAGCAGTCTAGGACAGGTCTACGAGCAGTACTTC	CASSLGQVYEQYF
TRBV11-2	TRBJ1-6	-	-	TGTGCCAGCAGCTCCGACGGGGTTGGGTATAATTCACCCCTCCACTTT	CASSSDGVGYNSPLHF
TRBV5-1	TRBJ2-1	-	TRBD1	TGCGCCAGCAGCCCAGACAGGGGGGCTGCTGAGCAGTTCTTC	CASSPDRGAAEQFF
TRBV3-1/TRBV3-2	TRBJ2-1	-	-	TGTGCCAGCAGCCCTCGGAGGGACCTGCCCTACAATGAGCAGTTCTTC	CASSPRRDLPYNEQFF
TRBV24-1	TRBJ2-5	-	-	TGTGCCACCAGTGACCGTGACAGACAAGAGACCCAGTACTTC	CATSDRDRQETQYF
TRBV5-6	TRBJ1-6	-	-	TGTGCCAGCAGAGGGGAAAATTCACCCCTCCACTTT	CASRGENSPLHF
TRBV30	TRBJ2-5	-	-	TGTGCCTGGAGTACCGGGTCGGTGGGAGAGACCCAGTACTTC	CAWSTGSVGETQYF
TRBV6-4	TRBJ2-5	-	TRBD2	TGTGCCAGCAGAGCGGGAGGAAATCAAGAGACCCAGTACTTC	CASRAGGNQETQYF
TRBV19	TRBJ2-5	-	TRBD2	TGTGCCAGTAGTATTTTCTCTAGCGGGGGCGAAGAGACCCAGTACTTC	CASSIFSSGGEETQYF
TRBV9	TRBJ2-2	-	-	TGTGCCAGCACCAAGATGGGAGGAGGCACCGGGGAGCTGTTTTTT	CASTKMGGGTGELFF
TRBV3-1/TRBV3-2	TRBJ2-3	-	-	TGTGCCAGCAGCCGACTAGGGGCCGACACAGATACGCAGTATTTT	CASSRLGADTDTQYF
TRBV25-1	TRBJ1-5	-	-	TGTGCCAGCAGTGAATTGAATGGACAGTTAAAGCCCCAGCATTTT	CASSELNGQLKPQHF
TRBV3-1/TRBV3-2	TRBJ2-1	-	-	TGTGCCAGCAGCCAAGAGGTAAGGGGCGATGAGCAGTTCTTC	CASSQEVRGDEQFF
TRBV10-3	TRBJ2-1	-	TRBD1	TGTGCCATCAGTGAGGCGACAGGGGGTTACAATGAGCAGTTCTTC	CAISEATGGYNEQFF
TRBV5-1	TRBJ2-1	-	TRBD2	TGCGCCAGCAGCTTGGTAGCGGGGGATTACAATGAGCAGTTCTTC	CASSLVAGDYNEQFF
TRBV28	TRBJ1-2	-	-	TGTGCCAGCAGCGACGACAGGAGTGGAGGCTACACCTTC	CASSDDRSGGYTF